This section outlines one T cell receptor (beta chain) sequence together with its context. Antigen unknown. This sample is drawn from a study of CD8+ T cells in alopecia areata. Extracted RNA was reverse transcribed into cDNA, the sequencing template. This table comes from immunoSEQ multiplex PCR, and its TCRdb copy is limited to in-frame clones, with some not included. The table includes roughly 64,000 clones, roughly 40% detected once. V was shortened by 0 bases and J by 10 bases, with 10 bases between the two germline ends. CDR1 and CDR2 from the germline V gene are ENHRY and SYGVKD. The CDR3 spans 13 residues. Lesional scalp tissue (obtained by punch biopsy) and peripheral blood were collected from alopecia areata patients. Starting from PBMCs, sorting isolated CD4+ and CD8+ T cells. Study-wide findings and caveats: In lesional scalp, particularly from alopecia totalis/universalis, clonality was higher than in normal scalp.

The source of this sequence is a human donor with alopecia areata. Sequencing input: NKG2D-low CD8+ T cells sorted from blood. This chain links TRBV10-3 with TRBJ1-5; the D gene is possibly TRBD1 (5 bases). The CDR3 sequence is CAISESSRGPQHF. CDR3 coding DNA: TGTGCCATCAGTGAGTCATCGAGGGGACCCCAGCATTTT.